The present T cell receptor beta chain was sequenced within a study of shared clonotypes between healthy human individuals. Study-wide results and caveats: On the whole, naive subsets had larger estimated richness than memory subsets had.

Many counts were recorded for this clone. What it binds is not known. Germline assignment: CDR1 SGHRS and CDR2 YFSETQ. This CDR3 has 13 amino acids. V dropped 4 bases and J dropped 8 bases, with 15 bases sitting between them. The assay was run at deep level. TCRdb keeps only in-frame clones here, not all; method: immunoSEQ multiplex PCR. This sample has about 770,000 clones, with just under 75% found just once. CD45RA-negative memory and CD45RA+ naive subsets were split from the CD4+ cells. Material: memory CD4+ T cells sorted from blood. Sample subset: CD45RA-negative fraction. The TCR was taken from a woman under 40 in good health. The chain employs TRBV5-1 and TRBJ1-2, with D maybe TRBD1 (6 bases). This CDR3 reads CASSAGAGEGYTF. The DNA for the CDR3 is TGCGCCAGCAGCGCGGGGGCAGGGGAAGGCTACACCTTC. The variable domain in full, completed from reference TRBV5-1 and TRBJ1-2, reads KAGVTQTPRYLIKTRGQQVTLSCSPISGHRSVSWYQQTPGQGLQFLFEYFSETQRNKGNFPGRFSGRQFSNSRSEMNVSTLELGDSALYLCASSAGAGEGYTFGSGTRLTVV.